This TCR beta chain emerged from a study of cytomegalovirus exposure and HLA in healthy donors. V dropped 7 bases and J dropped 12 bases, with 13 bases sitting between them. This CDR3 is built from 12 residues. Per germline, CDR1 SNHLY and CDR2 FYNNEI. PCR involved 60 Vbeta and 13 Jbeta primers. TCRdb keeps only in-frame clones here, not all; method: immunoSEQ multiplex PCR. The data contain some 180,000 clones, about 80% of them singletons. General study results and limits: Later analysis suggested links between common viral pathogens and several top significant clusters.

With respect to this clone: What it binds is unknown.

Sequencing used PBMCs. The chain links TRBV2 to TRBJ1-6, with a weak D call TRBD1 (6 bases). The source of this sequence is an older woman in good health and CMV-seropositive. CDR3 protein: CASTPQGGPLHF. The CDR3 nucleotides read TGTGCCAGCACCCCACAGGGTGGACCCCTCCACTTT. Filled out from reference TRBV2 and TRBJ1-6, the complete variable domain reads EPEVTQTPSHQVTQMGQEVILRCVPISNHLYFYWYRQILGQKVEFLVSFYNNEISEKSEIFDDQFSVERPDGSNFTLKIRSTKLEDSAMYFCASTPQGGPLHFGNGTRLTVT.